One sample yielded the 18 T cell receptor beta chains listed below, sequenced in a study of blood T cell repertoires in COVID-19. Clones were read by immunoSEQ multiplex PCR, and TCRdb kept only the in-frame ones, dropping some. The sample records roughly 320,000 clones, just over 85% being singletons. The sample consisted of PBMCs or T cells enriched from blood (not recorded which). The receptors here all came from a man between 25 and 39 years old who had recovered from COVID-19.

J is TRBJ2-3 and V is TRBV5-4, with 11 bases lining up with TRBD2. V lost 10 bases, J lost 0 bases, and 4 bases stayed unmatched. In germline, CDR1 is SGHNT, CDR2 YYREEE (reference sequence). The CDR3 has 14 residues. CDR3 loop: CAGRLAGSTDTQYF. Written as DNA, the CDR3 is TGTGCCGGAAGACTAGCGGGGAGCACAGATACGCAGTATTTT.

There are a few counts of this clone. The chain couples TRBV11-3 to TRBJ1-4; TRBD1 matches at 8 bases. Germline CDR1 is SGHNT and CDR2 is YENEEA. This CDR3 spans 15 amino acids. The trim removed 5 bases at V and 4 bases at J, leaving 6 bases unmatched. CDR3 nucleotide sequence: TGTGCCAGCAGCGCAGGGACAGGCAATAATGAAAAACTGTTTTTT. This translates into CASSAGTGNNEKLFF.

The V call is TRBV3-1 (or the pseudogene TRBV3-2), the J call TRBJ2-2; a possible D gene is TRBD2 (7 bases). The V end was cut by 8 bases, the J end by 2 bases, with 12 bases between. CDR3 length: 14 amino acids. CDR1 is LGHDT, CDR2 YNNKEL, per germline (reference sequence). Here the CDR3 reads CASRGGLNTGELFF. CDR3 coding DNA: TGTGCCAGCCGCGGGGGCCTAAACACCGGGGAGCTGTTTTTT.

The gene calls are TRBV9 and TRBJ1-2, with D perhaps TRBD1 (6 bases). From germline, CDR1 is SGDLS and CDR2 YYNGEE. V was pared by 3 bases and J by 4 bases, with 13 bases between. This CDR3 has 14 amino acids. The CDR3 DNA reads TGTGCCAGCAGCGCCACCGGGGGGCGCTATGGCTACACCTTC. Translated, it gives CASSATGGRYGYTF.

The chain couples TRBV27 to TRBJ2-7, with 7 bases fitting TRBD1. CDR3 length: 14 residues. Losses at the gene ends were 5 bases for V and 1 base for J; bases not matched to a gene: 5. Germline lookup yields CDR1 MNHEY and CDR2 SMNVEV (reference sequence). Here the CDR3 DNA reads TGTGCCAGCAGTGGGGCCAGGGGGTCCTACGAGCAGTACTTC. Its translation is CASSGARGSYEQYF.

The genes are TRBV28 and TRBJ1-5, with D uncertain. The ends were cut back, 1 base at V and 6 bases at J, with 10 bases in the middle. This CDR3 has 14 amino acids. Germline V gives CDR1 MDHEN, CDR2 SYDVKM. The CDR3 coding sequence is TGTGCCAGCAGTTTATCTCTGAGCGGTCAGCCCCAGCATTTT. Residues: CASSLSLSGQPQHF.

V usage is TRBV9 and J usage is TRBJ2-3, with 8 bases fitting TRBD2. The CDR3 covers 14 residues. CDR1 is SGDLS, CDR2 YYNGEE, per germline. Unmatched junction bases numbered 9, after V lost 4 bases and J lost 8 bases. The CDR3 here is CASSPGTRKGTQYF. CDR3 nucleotides: TGTGCCAGCAGCCCAGGGACTAGAAAAGGTACGCAGTATTTT. Together with reference TRBV9 and TRBJ2-3, the CDR3 gives the full variable domain: DSGVTQTPKHLITATGQRVTLRCSPRSGDLSVYWYQQSLDQGLQFLIQYYNGEERAKGNILERFSAQQFPDLHSELNLSSLELGDSALYFCASSPGTRKGTQYFGPGTRLTVL.

This chain links TRBV6-5 with TRBJ1-1; 9 bases map to TRBD1. J gave up 0 bases and V 5 bases, and 4 bases lay outside the gene matches. The germline V gene has CDR1 MNHEY and CDR2 SVGAGI. The CDR3 length is 15 residues. Written as DNA, the CDR3 is TGTGCCAGCAGTCGGACAGGGGCGATGAACACTGAAGCTTTCTTT. Translation gives CASSRTGAMNTEAFF.

The chain has TRBV3-1 (or the pseudogene TRBV3-2) and TRBJ2-7, with TRBD2 matching 7 bases. Germline V gene data show CDR1 as LGHDT and CDR2 as YNNKEL (reference sequence). Unmatched junction bases numbered 13, after V lost 3 bases and J lost 2 bases. The CDR3 sequence is 17 residues long. The CDR3 here is CASSHLRRGSPTYEQYF. Written as DNA, the CDR3 is TGTGCCAGCAGCCACCTTCGGCGGGGGAGCCCCACCTACGAGCAGTACTTC.

The chain is built from TRBV27 and TRBJ2-1, with 8 bases matching TRBD2. The germline V gene encodes CDR1 MNHEY and CDR2 SMNVEV (reference sequence). Losses at the gene ends were 7 bases for V and 3 bases for J; bases not matched to a gene: 8. This CDR3 region has 15 residues. Here the CDR3 reads CASTYSGVGYNEQFF. The CDR3 nucleotides read TGTGCCAGCACCTATAGCGGGGTAGGCTACAATGAGCAGTTCTTC.

The chain employs TRBV10-3 and TRBJ2-7; possible D gene TRBD1, 6 bases. The CDR3 has 15 amino acids. Germline CDR1 reads ENHRY; CDR2 reads SYGVKD. Trimming took 2 bases from V and 0 from J, leaving 11 bases between them. The CDR3 coding sequence is TGTGCCATCAGTGAGCCGGACAGTCCCTCCTACGAGCAGTACTTC. This gives the protein CAISEPDSPSYEQYF.

The rearrangement links TRBV28 to TRBJ1-4; 7 positions match TRBD1. V shed 6 bases and J 8 bases; nucleotides not matched to a gene: 9. The CDR3 has 14 residues. Germline CDR1 and CDR2: MDHEN and SYDVKM. The CDR3 DNA is TGTGCCAGCAGACCCGGGACAGTTCGCGAAAAACTGTTTTTT. Translating gives CASRPGTVREKLFF.

This chain connects TRBV7-2 to TRBJ1-1, with a tentative D call TRBD1 (6 bases). There are 15 residues in the CDR3. With 4 bases removed from V and 1 base from J, the gap between germline ends came to 13 bases. Germline CDR1 and CDR2: SGHTA and FQGNSA. The CDR3 region is CASSSQTGANTEAFF. In nucleotides, the CDR3 is TGTGCCAGCAGCTCACAGACAGGAGCGAACACTGAAGCTTTCTTT.

This clone has more than one count but fewer than ten. The chain carries TRBV7-9 and TRBJ1-1, with TRBD1 matching 8 bases. The V and J ends lost 3 bases and 1 base, in that order; junction bases with no gene match: 4. CDR3 length: 15 amino acids. Looked up from germline, CDR1 is SEHNR and CDR2 is FQNEAQ (reference sequence). The DNA of the CDR3 is TGTGCCAGCAGCTTCCGGACAGGGTCGAACACTGAAGCTTTCTTT. Translated: CASSFRTGSNTEAFF.

The chain joins TRBV27 to TRBJ2-7; 8 nucleotides line up with TRBD1. V lost 3 bases, J lost 1 base, and 5 bases stayed unmatched. The CDR3 sequence is 15 residues long. CDR1 and CDR2 (germline): MNHEY, SMNVEV (reference sequence). CDR3 loop: CASSFAGQGSYEQYF. Written as DNA, the CDR3 is TGTGCCAGCAGTTTCGCAGGACAGGGTTCCTACGAGCAGTACTTC.

The chain carries TRBV5-4 and TRBJ2-7; 9 positions agree with TRBD2. Trimming took 5 bases from V and 1 from J; bases not matched to a gene: 4. Germline CDR1 is SGHNT and CDR2 is YYREEE (reference sequence). CDR3 length equals 14 residues. For the CDR3, the DNA is TGTGCCAGCAGAGCGAGCGGGGGGTCCTACGAGCAGTACTTC. It yields the protein CASRASGGSYEQYF.

This clone was observed a handful of times. Here the CDR3 DNA reads TGTGCCAGCAGCTTAGCGCAACTAGCGGGAGCCTACGAGCAGTACTTC. As protein: CASSLAQLAGAYEQYF. The chain recombines TRBV7-8 with TRBJ2-7, with TRBD2 matching over 11 bases. CDR1 is SGHVS, CDR2 FQNEAQ, per germline. Trimming removed 0 bases from V and 2 bases from J; junction bases left unmatched: 3. This CDR3 contains 16 residues.

This chain uses TRBV5-1 with TRBJ2-7; D possibly corresponds to TRBD1 (6 bases). Germline assignment: CDR1 SGHRS and CDR2 YFSETQ. V dropped 4 bases and J dropped 2 bases, with 13 bases sitting between them. CDR3 length: 14 residues. This chain's CDR3 is CASSLSQGTYEQYF. The CDR3 DNA sequence: TGCGCCAGCAGCCTTTCCCAGGGGACCTACGAGCAGTACTTC. Together with reference TRBV5-1 and TRBJ2-7, the CDR3 gives the full variable domain: KAGVTQTPRYLIKTRGQQVTLSCSPISGHRSVSWYQQTPGQGLQFLFEYFSETQRNKGNFPGRFSGRQFSNSRSEMNVSTLELGDSALYLCASSLSQGTYEQYFGPGTRLTVT.